This T cell receptor (beta chain) originates from a study of cytomegalovirus exposure and HLA in healthy donors. Study overall: As an earlier analysis found, 150 million to 200 million T cells yielded about 100 million unique TCR beta sequences.

Study-wide points: A highly shared variant cluster was judged a likely technical artifact.

With 0 bases removed from V and 4 bases from J, the gap between germline ends came to 8 bases. Germline V gene data show CDR1 as SGDLS and CDR2 as YYNGEE. This CDR3 spans 14 amino acids. Worth noting for this clone: What it recognizes is unknown.

The study ran its PCR with 60 Vbeta and 13 Jbeta primers. TCRdb's copy holds only in-frame clones and misses some; the assay was immunoSEQ multiplex PCR. The sample lists 74,000 or so clones, over 70% seen once, with more than 7% in the top ten. The sequencing sample was made of PBMCs. The clonotype was recovered from a woman in her thirties or forties in good health and CMV-seronegative. V is TRBV9 and J is TRBJ1-3; no firm D call. The CDR3: CASSVDPEGNTIYF. Written as DNA, the CDR3 is TGTGCCAGCAGCGTAGATCCAGAAGGAAACACCATATATTTT.